Each of the 29 T cell receptor beta chains below was sequenced from the same sample in a study of cytomegalovirus exposure and HLA in healthy donors. Primers included in the PCR were 60 Vbeta and 13 Jbeta primers. Assay used: immunoSEQ multiplex PCR; TCRdb lists only in-frame clones, some missing. The profile covers about 170,000 clones, with 60% to 80% appearing a single time and approximately 0.89% taken by the ten largest. Sequenced sample: PBMCs. The source of these receptors is a woman aged 45-65 years in good health and CMV-seropositive.

This clone has a single count. CDR3 nucleotides: TGCGCCAGCAGCACTCAACGTAGCTCGTATGGCTACACCTTC. Translated, it gives CASSTQRSSYGYTF. The chain has TRBV5-1 and TRBJ1-2; D gene uncertain. There are 14 residues in the CDR3. Trimming left V 4 bases short and J 5 bases short, with 15 bases between. In germline, CDR1 is SGHRS, CDR2 YFSETQ.

V usage is TRBV18 and J usage is TRBJ2-1; 7 nucleotides agree with TRBD1. Looked up from germline, CDR1 is KGHSH and CDR2 is LQKENI. V was clipped by 2 bases and J by 6 bases; unmatched bases: 10. The CDR3 spans 16 residues. The CDR3 loop reads CASSPLRDRVINEQFF. CDR3 nucleotides: TGTGCCAGCTCACCATTACGAGACAGGGTTATCAATGAGCAGTTCTTC.

This chain links TRBV5-1 with TRBJ1-1; 7 bases align to TRBD1. Germline CDR1 and CDR2: SGHRS and YFSETQ. This CDR3 is built from 16 residues. Losses at the gene ends were 0 bases for V and 0 bases for J; bases not matched to a gene: 5. The CDR3 sequence: CASSLEAGGMNTEAFF. Here the CDR3 DNA reads TGCGCCAGCAGCTTGGAGGCAGGGGGTATGAACACTGAAGCTTTCTTT.

The chain couples TRBV7-2 to TRBJ2-7; 8 nucleotides match TRBD1. CDR1 is SGHTA and CDR2 is FQGNSA in the germline V gene. J gave up 4 bases and V 5 bases, and 13 bases lay outside the gene matches. The CDR3 covers 16 residues. CDR3 in DNA: TGTGCCAGCAGCCGAAAACGACAGGGGCAGGGGTACGAGCAGTACTTC. Translation: CASSRKRQGQGYEQYF.

The chain joins TRBV4-2 to TRBJ1-2; D unclear. Deletions cut 0 bases from V and 3 bases from J, with 11 bases between. The CDR3 is 15 amino acids. Germline-derived CDR1 and CDR2 are LGHNA and YNFKEQ. The CDR3 spells CASSQEVLLDYGYTF. The CDR3 DNA sequence: TGTGCCAGCAGCCAAGAGGTACTGTTAGACTATGGCTACACCTTC.

The chain links TRBV2 to TRBJ2-3, with unresolved D. This CDR3 comprises 15 residues. Germline-derived CDR1 and CDR2 are SNHLY and FYNNEI. V was cut by 8 bases and J by 0 bases, with 15 bases left in between. DNA of the CDR3: TGTGCCAGCCTACAGCAAATTTCTAGCACAGATACGCAGTATTTT. It specifies CASLQQISSTDTQYF.

The genes are TRBV4-1 and TRBJ2-1, with 8 positions matching TRBD2. The CDR3 has 16 residues. Germline-derived CDR1 and CDR2 are MGHRA and YSYEKL. The trim removed 1 base at V and 7 bases at J, leaving 9 bases unmatched. For the CDR3, the DNA is TGCGCCAGCAGCCAAGTCCAACGGGGGGGCTGGAATGAGCAGTTCTTC. This sequence encodes CASSQVQRGGWNEQFF.

This clone came up once. CDR3 coding DNA: TGTGCCAGCAAACCGGGACTAGCGGGAGATACGCAGTATTTT. Translation gives CASKPGLAGDTQYF. V and J are TRBV7-2 and TRBJ2-3; 12 nucleotides match TRBD2. V shed 7 bases, J shed 5 bases, and the junction held 4 bases outside the gene matches. Germline V gives CDR1 SGHTA, CDR2 FQGNSA. The CDR3 covers 14 residues.

The CDR3 protein is CASSLGLQSGNSYEQYF. The CDR3 region has the DNA TGTGCCAGCAGCTTAGGCTTACAAAGCGGGAACTCCTACGAGCAGTACTTC. The chain combines TRBV7-8 with TRBJ2-7, with 7 bases fitting TRBD2. Germline V CDR1 and CDR2: SGHVS, FQNEAQ. There are 17 residues in the CDR3. The trim removed 1 base at V and 0 bases at J, leaving 9 bases unmatched.

With respect to this clone: The same CDR3 arises from other DNA sequences in this sample as well. The chain is built from TRBV2 and TRBJ1-5; 10 nucleotides agree with TRBD1. The CDR3 extends over 14 amino acids. V lost 4 bases to trimming and J lost 5 bases; unmatched junction nucleotides: 2. CDR1 SNHLY and CDR2 FYNNEI come from the germline V gene. The CDR3 loop reads CASSGTGGDQPQHF. The CDR3 nucleotides are TGTGCCAGCAGTGGGACAGGGGGGGATCAGCCCCAGCATTTT.

This clone was counted once. The V gene is TRBV5-6, the J gene TRBJ1-2, with D perhaps TRBD1 (6 bases). Trimming left V 2 bases short and J 5 bases short, with 10 bases between. Per germline, CDR1 SGHDT and CDR2 YYEEEE. There are 13 residues in the CDR3. The CDR3 DNA is TGTGCCAGCAGCTTCGGACAGATTTATGGCTACACCTTC. This encodes CASSFGQIYGYTF. The full variable domain, its missing parts supplied by reference TRBV5-6 and TRBJ1-2, is DAGVTQSPTHLIKTRGQQVTLRCSPKSGHDTVSWYQQALGQGPQFIFQYYEEEERQRGNFPDRFSGHQFPNYSSELNVNALLLGDSALYLCASSFGQIYGYTFGSGTRLTVV.

This rearrangement joins TRBV5-1 to TRBJ2-1; TRBD2 matches at 9 bases. The trim removed 4 bases at V and 7 bases at J, leaving 12 bases unmatched. CDR3 length: 16 residues. CDR1 is SGHRS and CDR2 is YFSETQ in the germline V gene. CDR3 sequence (DNA): TGCGCCAGCAGCCTAGCGGGGCTACCCTCAGGGAATGAGCAGTTCTTC. Encoded protein: CASSLAGLPSGNEQFF.

The chain recombines TRBV29-1 with TRBJ2-5; 11 bases map to TRBD1. The germline V gene has CDR1 SQVTM and CDR2 ANQGSEA. This CDR3 comprises 17 residues. V trimming: 6 bases; J trimming: 5 bases; junction bases outside the gene matches: 17. CDR3 nucleotides: TGCAGCGTCGATGGGAGGGACAGGGGGAAGTTATGGGAGACCCAGTACTTC. Translation gives CSVDGRDRGKLWETQYF. Filled out from reference TRBV29-1 and TRBJ2-5, the complete variable domain reads SAVISQKPSRDICQRGTSLTIQCQVDSQVTMMFWYRQQPGQSLTLIATANQGSEATYESGFVIDKFPISRPNLTFSTLTVSNMSPEDSSIYLCSVDGRDRGKLWETQYFGPGTRLLVL.

The chain recombines TRBV19 with TRBJ2-7, with 9 bases lining up with TRBD2. The CDR3 consists of 15 residues. Germline lookup yields CDR1 LNHDA and CDR2 SQIVND (reference sequence). After removal of 9 bases from V and 3 bases from J, the junction contained 12 bases not matched to a gene. CDR3 amino acids: CASGAQGLASYEQYF. The CDR3 nucleotides read TGTGCCAGCGGCGCTCAGGGACTAGCTAGCTACGAGCAGTACTTC.

In this sample, this clone turned up once. The chain recombines TRBV5-1 with TRBJ1-1, with D tentatively TRBD1 (5 bases). V was trimmed by 0 bases and J by 1 base, leaving 7 bases between them. CDR3 length: 14 residues. The germline gives CDR1 SGHRS, CDR2 YFSETQ. CDR3 protein: CASSLGRGNTEAFF. In nucleotides, the CDR3 is TGCGCCAGCAGCTTGGGAAGGGGGAACACTGAAGCTTTCTTT.

The chain joins TRBV5-1 to TRBJ2-6, with D possibly matching TRBD2 (5 bases). The CDR3 covers 17 residues. V was clipped by 0 bases and J by 1 base, with 11 bases between them. Germline CDR1 SGHRS, CDR2 YFSETQ. The CDR3 nucleotides are TGCGCCAGCAGCTTGGTTGTGGGGAGTTCTGGGGCCAACGTCCTGACTTTC. This sequence encodes CASSLVVGSSGANVLTF.

The chain uses TRBV11-2 and TRBJ2-3, with D possibly being TRBD2 (6 bases). V was clipped by 3 bases and J by 2 bases, with 12 bases between them. This CDR3 spans 15 amino acids. The V gene's germline CDR1 is SGHAT and CDR2 FQNNGV. CDR3 bases: TGTGCCAGCAGCTTTCTGGGACTCACCACAGATACGCAGTATTTT. Translated, it gives CASSFLGLTTDTQYF. Based on the CDR3 plus reference TRBV11-2 and TRBJ2-3, the full variable domain is EAGVAQSPRYKIIEKRQSVAFWCNPISGHATLYWYQQILGQGPKLLIQFQNNGVVDDSQLPKDRFSAERLKGVDSTLKIQPAKLEDSAVYLCASSFLGLTTDTQYFGPGTRLTVL.

This clone was counted only a few times. The chain couples TRBV28 to TRBJ2-3; D ambiguous. The V and J ends lost 6 bases and 4 bases respectively, with 11 bases between them. This CDR3 is 13 amino acids long. The germline V gene has CDR1 MDHEN and CDR2 SYDVKM. CDR3 DNA: TGTGCCAGCAGGGTAGACTTGTCAGATACGCAGTATTTT. As protein: CASRVDLSDTQYF.

The gene calls are TRBV5-8 and TRBJ1-4; perhaps TRBD1 as D (5 bases). The length of the CDR3 is 13 residues. CDR1 and CDR2 (germline): SGHTS, YDEGEE. Between the trimmed V and J ends, which lost 4 bases and 7 bases, there was a span of 11 bases. The CDR3 sequence is CASSHGHGEKLFF. CDR3 DNA: TGTGCCAGCAGCCACGGACACGGTGAAAAACTGTTTTTT.

This clone was seen a single time. V and J are TRBV18 and TRBJ1-1; 10 nucleotides agree with TRBD1. CDR3 length: 16 residues. Germline CDR1 and CDR2: KGHSH and LQKENI. V trimming: 6 bases; J trimming: 7 bases; junction bases outside the gene matches: 14. The CDR3 bases are TGTGCCAGCTCCCCGACAGGGGGCGGGTTAGCACTTGAAGCTTTCTTT. Its translation is CASSPTGGGLALEAFF.

In its sample, this clone is medium-sized (0.01 to 0.1%). This chain links TRBV19 with TRBJ1-1; tentatively, D is TRBD1 (6 bases). The germline CDR1 and CDR2 sequences are LNHDA and SQIVND (reference sequence). This CDR3 is built from 13 residues. Trimming took off 7 bases at V and 3 bases at J, with 12 bases between the two ends. The CDR3 bases are TGTGCCAGTAAGGACAGCCTCTACACTGAAGCTTTCTTT. Amino acid sequence: CASKDSLYTEAFF.

The rearrangement joins TRBV4-1 to TRBJ1-4, with 10 positions matching TRBD1. V lost 4 bases and J lost 6; bases outside the gene matches: 2. Germline assignment: CDR1 MGHRA and CDR2 YSYEKL. This CDR3 is 14 amino acids long. The CDR3 reads CASSLGQGDEKLFF. DNA of the CDR3: TGCGCCAGCAGCCTCGGACAGGGGGATGAAAAACTGTTTTTT.

The chain couples TRBV6-5 to TRBJ2-3; D remains ambiguous. The CDR3 is 13 amino acids. Germline V gives CDR1 MNHEY, CDR2 SVGAGI. The V end was cut by 2 bases, the J end by 2 bases, with 5 bases between. For the CDR3, the DNA is TGTGCCAGCAGTTACCGGTCCACAGATACGCAGTATTTT. This sequence encodes CASSYRSTDTQYF.

The chain uses TRBV7-6 and TRBJ1-3, with D unclear. The ends were cut back, 1 base at V and 4 bases at J, with 5 bases in the middle. Germline-derived CDR1 and CDR2 are SGHVS and FNYEAQ. There are 13 residues in the CDR3. The CDR3: CASSLVLGNTIYF. Here the CDR3 DNA reads TGTGCCAGCAGCTTAGTTCTAGGAAACACCATATATTTT.

This clone has a handful of counts. The chain has TRBV2 and TRBJ1-5; no clear D. The CDR3 contains 13 residues. Germline-derived CDR1 and CDR2 are SNHLY and FYNNEI. Trimming stripped 7 bases from V and 6 bases from J, with 13 bases between. CDR3 DNA: TGTGCCAGCACCTATGAGGGAAGTCAGCCCCAGCATTTT. As protein: CASTYEGSQPQHF.

The gene calls are TRBV19 and TRBJ2-1; 7 bases align to TRBD2. The CDR3 length is 14 residues. The germline V gene has CDR1 LNHDA and CDR2 SQIVND (reference sequence). The junction had 10 bases not matched to a gene; V was cut back by 6 bases and J by 8 bases. CDR3 DNA sequence: TGTGCCAGTAGCCCCTTGCGCGGGAGCTATGAGCAGTTCTTC. This gives the protein CASSPLRGSYEQFF.

The V call is TRBV27, the J call TRBJ1-2; 7 bases map to TRBD1. The CDR3 extends over 15 amino acids. With 5 bases clipped from V and 8 bases from J, the junction kept 14 bases outside the gene matches. CDR1 and CDR2 from the germline V gene are MNHEY and SMNVEV (reference sequence). CDR3 nucleotide sequence: TGTGCCAGCAGTAAAGAGTCACAGGGGCTTGTGGGCTACACCTTC. Amino acid sequence: CASSKESQGLVGYTF.

The table lists this clone with a count of one. The J gene is TRBJ2-4, the V gene TRBV11-2; TRBD2 matches 8 bases. The CDR3 spans 16 residues. V lost 1 base, J lost 2 bases, and 4 bases stayed unmatched. CDR1 is SGHAT, CDR2 FQNNGV, per germline. Written as DNA, the CDR3 is TGTGCCAGCAGCTTAGGGTTAGCGGGGTCCAAAAACATTCAGTACTTC. It codes for CASSLGLAGSKNIQYF.

This rearrangement joins TRBV27 to TRBJ2-7; D remains unclear. The CDR3 has 15 amino acids. Trimming shortened V by 5 bases and J by 5 bases, and 19 bases separated the two germline ends. Germline V lookup: CDR1 MNHEY, CDR2 SMNVEV (reference sequence). CDR3 DNA sequence: TGTGCCAGCAGTATACGCTTCCGGGTACAAGACGAGCAGTACTTC. It translates to CASSIRFRVQDEQYF.